The 29 T cell receptor beta chains listed next were all sequenced from one sample in a study of molecular identifiers for immune sequencing clone quantification. TCRdb reprocessed the PCR reads with MiXCR, giving one entry per CDR3 protein. The repertoire has approximately 590,000 distinct CDR3 sequences, roughly 23% of them found once; the top ten carry about 0.73%. Sequenced input: naive CD8+ T cells from blood, with Jurkat cell RNA spiked in. Sample subset: FACS-sorted CD8+CD4-CCR7+CD45RA+ naive T cells. The receptors were gathered from a human donor in good health. Some libraries in this study had Jurkat cell RNA spiked in.

Concerning this clonotype itself: This clone may be a read error of a much larger clone one base away. This rearrangement joins TRBV2 to TRBJ2-7, with D possibly being TRBD2 (6 bases). There are 13 residues in the CDR3. Trimming took 10 bases from V and 6 from J, leaving 19 bases between them. In germline, CDR1 is SNHLY, CDR2 FYNNEI. The CDR3 nucleotides read TGTGCCATCAACCGGGTGCGGGGCTGCGAGCAGTACTTC. Encoded protein: CAINRVRGCEQYF.

This clonotype was picked up one time. Given a much more abundant clone one base away, this may be a read error. The chain combines TRBV4-3 with TRBJ2-7, with D perhaps given as TRBD1 or TRBD2 (5 bases each). This CDR3 is built from 16 residues. CDR1 and CDR2 (germline): LGHNA, YSLEER. CDR3 sequence reads: CASSHERAGSSNEQYF. The CDR3 region has the DNA TGCGCCAGCAGCCACGAGAGGGCAGGGAGCTCCAACGAGCAGTACTTC.

This clonotype was counted a few times. The chain is built from TRBV2 and TRBJ2-7, with 8 bases aligning to TRBD2. There are 14 residues in the CDR3. The V and J ends lost 3 bases and 5 bases, in that order; junction bases with no gene match: 6. Germline CDR1 is SNHLY and CDR2 is FYNNEI. The CDR3: CASSEFSGANEQYF. Written as DNA, the CDR3 is TGTGCCAGCAGTGAGTTTAGCGGGGCCAACGAGCAGTACTTC.

This clonotype was found a few times. The CDR3 loop is CASSGESGPSYNEQFF. Here the CDR3 DNA reads TGTGCCAGCAGCGGGGAAAGCGGCCCCTCCTACAATGAGCAGTTCTTC. The rearrangement links TRBV9 to TRBJ2-1; D possibly corresponds to TRBD2 (5 bases). The V gene lost 3 bases and the J gene lost 0 bases, with 13 bases spanning the gap. This CDR3 is built from 16 residues. Germline lookup yields CDR1 SGDLS and CDR2 YYNGEE.

This clonotype was counted at least ten times. The chain uses TRBV6-1 and TRBJ1-3; possible D gene TRBD1, 6 bases. Germline CDR1 and CDR2: MNHNS and SASEGT. V was trimmed by 9 bases and J by 0 bases, leaving 15 bases between them. The CDR3 is 15 residues long. In DNA, the CDR3 is TGTGCCAGTGGAACCGGGACACACTCTGGAAACACCATATATTTT. Amino acids: CASGTGTHSGNTIYF.

This clonotype was detected many times. The chain carries TRBV5-6 and TRBJ2-7; D gene ambiguous. This CDR3 spans 12 amino acids. The germline V gene has CDR1 SGHDT and CDR2 YYEEEE. The germline V and J ends were trimmed by 0 bases and 4 bases, with 5 bases remaining between them. Here the CDR3 DNA reads TGTGCCAGCAGCTTGGGCCATTACGAGCAGTACTTC. Translation: CASSLGHYEQYF.

A remark on this clonotype: This may be a read error: a much more frequent sequence differs by one nucleotide. The J gene is TRBJ2-7, the V gene TRBV4-2, with TRBD1 identical over 12 bases. This CDR3 has 17 amino acids. The V gene's germline CDR1 is LGHNA and CDR2 YNFKEQ. The CDR3 reads CASSQDQLGQGAGEQHF. CDR3 DNA sequence: TGTGCCAGCAGCCAAGATCAACTGGGACAGGGGGCTGGGGAGCAGCACTTC.

Regarding this clonotype: One base away lies a much larger clone, so this may be a sequencing read error. This chain uses TRBV9 with TRBJ1-5, with D hard to call. V was clipped by 4 bases and J by 3 bases, with 11 bases between them. The CDR3 is made up of 14 amino acids. CDR1 and CDR2 from the germline V gene are SGDLS and YYNGEE. CDR3 DNA: TGTGCCAGCAGCTTAGGAGCAGACAATCAGCCCCAGCATTTT. It translates to CASSLGADNQPQHF. Based on the CDR3 plus reference TRBV9 and TRBJ1-5, the full variable domain is DSGVTQTPKHLITATGQRVTLRCSPRSGDLSVYWYQQSLDQGLQFLIQYYNGEERAKGNILERFSAQQFPDLHSELNLSSLELGDSALYFCASSLGADNQPQHFGDGTRLSIL.

This clonotype has a handful of counts. J is TRBJ2-1 and V is TRBV24-1; possible D gene TRBD2, 6 bases. V was cut by 0 bases and J by 5 bases, with 13 bases left in between. The CDR3 has 16 residues. Germline V CDR1 and CDR2: KGHDR, SFDVKD. The CDR3 bases are TGTGCCACCAGTGATTTGTCCGGGAGTGCGAACAATGAGCAGTTCTTC. This codes for CATSDLSGSANNEQFF.

This chain links TRBV27 with TRBJ2-7; 10 bases are a match to TRBD2. Germline assignment: CDR1 MNHEY and CDR2 SMNVEV (reference sequence). With V trimmed by 3 bases and J by 7 bases, 9 bases remained unmatched. There are 15 residues in the CDR3. CDR3 sequence (DNA): TGTGCCAGCAGTTTGGGGGCTAGCGGGAGCGGGGAGCAGTACTTC. It yields the protein CASSLGASGSGEQYF.

As to this clonotype: Being one base from a much bigger clone, this may be a read error. This chain links TRBV12-3 or TRBV12-4 with TRBJ2-3; D gene ambiguous. The germline V and J ends were trimmed by 2 bases and 2 bases, with 14 bases remaining between them. This CDR3 is built from 16 residues. The CDR3 DNA follows: TGTGCCAGCAGTTTACTTCCCCTCGGATTCACAGATACGCAGTATTTT. Protein: CASSLLPLGFTDTQYF.

The chain uses TRBV7-8 and TRBJ2-7; D is perhaps TRBD2 (6 bases). Germline lookup yields CDR1 SGHVS and CDR2 FQNEAQ. V was clipped by 5 bases and J by 3 bases, with 11 bases between them. The length of the CDR3 is 13 residues. Here the CDR3 DNA reads TGTGCCAGCAGCAAGGGAGGTCTCTACGAGCAGTACTTC. Its protein product is CASSKGGLYEQYF. The variable domain in full, completed from reference TRBV7-8 and TRBJ2-7, reads GAGVSQSPRYKVAKRGQDVALRCDPISGHVSLFWYQQALGQGPEFLTYFQNEAQLDKSGLPSDRFFAERPEGSVSTLKIQRTQQEDSAVYLCASSKGGLYEQYFGPGTRLTVT.

Ten or more counts support this clonotype. The V call is TRBV7-9, the J call TRBJ2-7, with D tentatively TRBD1 (5 bases). V was shortened by 1 base and J by 1 base, with 11 bases between the two germline ends. The CDR3 runs to 15 residues. Germline-derived CDR1 and CDR2 are SEHNR and FQNEAQ (reference sequence). CDR3: CASSLEAGISYEQYF. The CDR3 DNA follows: TGTGCCAGCAGCTTAGAGGCAGGGATATCCTACGAGCAGTACTTC. The full variable domain, its missing parts supplied by reference TRBV7-9 and TRBJ2-7, is DTGVSQNPRHKITKRGQNVTFRCDPISEHNRLYWYRQTLGQGPEFLTYFQNEAQLEKSRLLSDRFSAERPKGSFSTLEIQRTEQGDSAMYLCASSLEAGISYEQYFGPGTRLTVT.

This clonotype has a count of ten or more. This chain uses TRBV7-9 with TRBJ2-1, with 10 bases matching TRBD2. The J segment lost 2 bases and the V segment lost 5 bases, leaving 6 bases of the junction unmatched. The CDR3 length is 16 residues. Germline-derived CDR1 and CDR2 are SEHNR and FQNEAQ (reference sequence). CDR3 protein: CASSPRTSGTYNEQFF. The CDR3 DNA reads TGTGCCAGCAGCCCGAGGACTAGCGGAACCTACAATGAGCAGTTCTTC.

Points on this clonotype: A read error may be the cause here, since a much bigger clone is one base away. The V and J genes are TRBV12-3 or TRBV12-4 and TRBJ2-2; no reliable D call. The CDR3 runs 17 residues. Written as DNA, the CDR3 is TGTGCCAGCAGTCACCCAAAGGGCGGTACGAACACCCGGGAGCTGTTTTTT. It specifies CASSHPKGGTNTRELFF.

This clonotype was seen a few times. V usage is TRBV5-1 and J usage is TRBJ1-4; perhaps TRBD1 as D (5 bases). Germline CDR1 reads SGHRS; CDR2 reads YFSETQ. V shed 4 bases and J shed 4 bases, with 23 bases lying between them. The CDR3 has 18 amino acids. The CDR3 here is CASSPSPGFLQINEKLFF. The CDR3 DNA is TGCGCCAGCAGCCCGAGCCCAGGGTTCCTTCAAATTAATGAAAAACTGTTTTTT.

This clonotype turned up a few times. The genes are TRBV4-3 and TRBJ2-1; 12 bases are shared with TRBD2. Trimming at V came to 2 bases and at J to 2 bases, leaving 13 bases not matched to a gene. The CDR3 spans 20 residues. The V gene's germline CDR1 is LGHNA and CDR2 YSLEER. CDR3 amino acids: CASSQTLGLAGGPTYNEQFF. In DNA form, the CDR3 reads TGCGCCAGCAGCCAAACCTTGGGGCTAGCGGGGGGGCCCACCTACAATGAGCAGTTCTTC.

This clonotype was seen at least ten times. This chain connects TRBV4-3 to TRBJ1-1; D possibly corresponds to TRBD1 (6 bases). The CDR3 is made up of 14 amino acids. Germline CDR1 and CDR2: LGHNA and YSLEER. V lost 1 base, J lost 5 bases, and 11 bases lay in between. CDR3: CASSQGIQGTEAFF. The CDR3, as DNA: TGCGCCAGCAGCCAAGGGATACAGGGAACTGAAGCTTTCTTT.

This clonotype was detected only a few times. The chain recombines TRBV5-3 with TRBJ2-5; D is unclear. TRBV5-3 is treated as an ORF (open reading frame) with a function not yet certain. This CDR3 has 15 amino acids. V lost 3 bases, J lost 2 bases, and 14 bases lay in between. This chain's CDR3 is CARSSGPAAQETQYF. The CDR3 DNA reads TGTGCCAGAAGCTCCGGACCGGCTGCACAAGAGACCCAGTACTTC.

This clonotype has a count of ten or more. The J gene is TRBJ1-1, the V gene TRBV6-2 or TRBV6-3, with D possibly matching TRBD1 (5 bases). The CDR3 has 14 residues. Germline-derived CDR1 and CDR2 are MNHEY and SVGEGT. Deletions cut 2 bases from V and 5 bases from J, with 12 bases between. CDR3 nucleotide sequence: TGTGCCAGCAGTTACGGGACGACGGGGACTGAAGCTTTCTTT. It is translated as CASSYGTTGTEAFF.

This clonotype was observed a handful of times. The rearrangement links TRBV30 to TRBJ2-1, with a possible D match to TRBD2 (5 bases). Per germline, CDR1 GTSNPN and CDR2 SVGIG (reference sequence). The CDR3 spans 14 residues. With 0 bases removed from V and 9 bases from J, the gap between germline ends came to 15 bases. The CDR3 region is CAWSVGPDEGEQFF. The CDR3 coding sequence is TGTGCCTGGAGTGTAGGGCCAGACGAGGGTGAGCAGTTCTTC.

This clonotype has ten or more counts. The CDR3 spells CASSLVVTDTQYF. The CDR3 DNA follows: TGTGCCAGCAGCTTAGTAGTAACAGATACGCAGTATTTT. The J gene is TRBJ2-3, the V gene TRBV7-9; D gene uncertain. CDR3 size: 13 residues. Germline loops: CDR1 SEHNR, CDR2 FQNEAQ (reference sequence). The ends were cut back, 1 base at V and 3 bases at J, with 5 bases in the middle.

This clonotype occurred many times. The V gene is TRBV5-1, the J gene TRBJ2-7, with D possibly matching TRBD2 (6 bases). The V gene lost 1 base and the J gene lost 2 bases, with 13 bases spanning the gap. The CDR3 spans 15 residues. The germline V gene has CDR1 SGHRS and CDR2 YFSETQ. The CDR3 DNA sequence: TGCGCCAGCAGCTTGTTTAGCGGCACCCCCTACGAGCAGTACTTC. It encodes CASSLFSGTPYEQYF.

CDR3 coding DNA: TGTGCCAGCTCACAACCCCGGGCTAGCGGGGGAGCTGAGCAGTTCTTC. This codes for CASSQPRASGGAEQFF. The chain carries TRBV18 and TRBJ2-1; 10 positions match TRBD2. Trimming cost V 4 bases and J 9 bases; bases outside gene matches: 12. There are 16 residues in the CDR3. Germline lookup yields CDR1 KGHSH and CDR2 LQKENI.

Comments on this clonotype: A clone one base away is much larger, so this may be a read error. In this CDR3 the conserved last residue, phenylalanine or tryptophan, is missing, so a read error is likely. V and J are TRBV7-2 and TRBJ2-5; D is uncertain. This CDR3 is 14 amino acids long. Looked up from germline, CDR1 is SGHTA and CDR2 is FQGNSA. Trimming took 4 bases from V and 5 from J, leaving 14 bases between them. The CDR3 sequence: CASSSPNGLETQYL. In nucleotides, the CDR3 is TGTGCCAGCAGCTCCCCGAACGGTCTGGAGACCCAGTACCTC.

This chain uses TRBV27 with TRBJ1-6; the match to TRBD1 covers 9 bases. Germline CDR1 MNHEY, CDR2 SMNVEV (reference sequence). The CDR3 extends over 14 amino acids. J was trimmed by 9 bases and V by 3 bases; bases with no gene match: 3. The CDR3 loop is CASSFGTGLSPLHF. The CDR3 DNA is TGTGCCAGCAGTTTCGGGACAGGGCTTTCACCCCTCCACTTT.

On this clonotype: A much larger clone differs from this one at a single base, so this may be a read error. J is TRBJ2-7 and V is TRBV9, with TRBD2 as a possible D gene (5 bases). Germline CDR1 and CDR2: SGDLS and YYNGEE. CDR3 length: 16 amino acids. The CDR3, as DNA: TGTGCCGGCAGCGTATTCCCCGTGAGCGGTCCCTACGAGCAGTACTTC. Protein: CAGSVFPVSGPYEQYF.

V usage is TRBV4-2 and J usage is TRBJ2-1; 7 positions agree with TRBD1. This CDR3 spans 14 amino acids. CDR1 and CDR2 from the germline V gene are LGHNA and YNFKEQ. The trim removed 8 bases at V and 8 bases at J, leaving 12 bases unmatched. The CDR3 nucleotides read TGTGCCAGCGGCGAAAAACAGGGGCCCGATGAGCAGTTCTTC. This sequence encodes CASGEKQGPDEQFF.

A remark on this clonotype: This may come from a read error, since a much larger clone is one base off. The chain carries TRBV6-5 and TRBJ2-7; 10 bases are a match to TRBD2. The germline V gene has CDR1 MNHEY and CDR2 SVGAGI. Trimming took 0 bases from V and 6 from J; bases not matched to a gene: 8. The CDR3 contains 16 residues. In nucleotides, the CDR3 is TGTGCCAGCAGTTACTCGGTAGCGGGAGGAGCTTGCGAGCAGTACTTC. It specifies CASSYSVAGGACEQYF.